The rows below give T cell receptor beta chains drawn from one sample of a study of neurological immune-mediated disorders. MiXCR, applied by TCRdb to the 5' RACE reads, yields one record per CDR3 protein. The sample has fewer than 50,000 distinct CDR3 sequences, about an eighth seen once. Sample: PBMCs. These receptors were collected from a male donor with HTLV-1-associated myelopathy (HAM/TSP). The CDR3 runs from the conserved cysteine through the conserved F or W. D genes are given only for firm matches. Only some rows state a clone size, as once, few, many or a class for expanded clones.

>TRBJ1-3|TRBV29-1|many|.
CSVDGGPGGNTIYF
TGCAGCGTTGATGGTGGTCCCGGCGGAAACACCATATATTTT
>TRBJ2-3|TRBV2|many|.
CASSGDLTDTQYF
TGTGCCAGCAGTGGGGACCTCACAGATACGCAGTATTTT
>TRBJ1-4|TRBV7-9|many|.
CATTVLGVNEKLFF
TGTGCCACCACCGTTCTGGGGGTAAATGAAAAACTGTTTTTT
>TRBJ2-3|TRBV7-9|many|.
CASSLAGRDTQYF
TGTGCCAGCAGCTTAGCGGGGAGAGATACGCAGTATTTT
>TRBJ1-6|TRBV20-1|many|.
CSASSNPGSNSPLHF
TGCAGTGCTAGTTCCAATCCGGGGAGTAATTCACCCCTCCACTTT
>TRBJ2-5|TRBV9|many|TRBD2
CASSPAGGLPTETQYF
TGTGCCAGCAGCCCAGCGGGGGGACTCCCTACAGAGACCCAGTACTTC
>TRBJ2-7|TRBV20-1|.|TRBD1
CSARGQGDGQYF
TGCAGTGCTAGAGGACAGGGCGATGGGCAGTACTTC
>TRBJ2-3|TRBV7-6|many|TRBD1
CASSMTGGTDTQYF
TGTGCCAGCAGCATGACAGGGGGCACAGATACGCAGTATTTT
>TRBJ2-2|TRBV5-6|once|TRBD1
CASRRTGSFTGELFF
TGTGCCAGCAGACGGACAGGGAGTTTCACCGGGGAGCTGTTTTTT
>TRBJ1-1|TRBV20-1|many|.
CSALRGGPNTEAFF
TGCAGTGCCCTACGGGGGGGCCCGAACACTGAAGCTTTCTTT
>TRBJ2-1|TRBV6-2/TRBV6-3|.|TRBD1
CASSSGQGAYNEQFF
TGTGCCAGCAGCAGCGGACAGGGGGCTTACAATGAGCAGTTCTTC
>TRBJ1-2|TRBV6-5|many|.
CASSYSRGTIYGYTF
TGTGCCAGCAGTTACTCGAGGGGGACTATCTATGGCTACACCTTC
>TRBJ2-2|TRBV24-1|many|.
CATSDFYREKIGELFF
TGTGCCACCAGTGATTTTTACAGGGAAAAAATCGGGGAGCTGTTTTTT
>TRBJ1-1|TRBV5-1|many|.
CASIGTGNTEAFF
TGCGCCAGCATCGGGACTGGGAACACTGAAGCTTTCTTT
>TRBJ1-2|TRBV20-1|many|.
CSARDEWDPAVGYTF
TGCAGTGCTAGAGATGAATGGGACCCGGCTGTTGGCTACACCTTC
>TRBJ2-1|TRBV5-1|.|.
CASSSRGSGMFF
TGCGCCAGCAGCTCTAGGGGCTCTGGGATGTTCTTC
>TRBJ2-7|TRBV5-1|many|.
CASSFVENVYEQYF
TGCGCCAGCAGCTTTGTGGAGAATGTCTACGAGCAGTACTTC
>TRBJ2-7|TRBV7-2|many|TRBD2
CASSLGLAGRWYEQYF
TGTGCCAGCAGCTTGGGACTAGCGGGGAGATGGTACGAGCAGTACTTC
>TRBJ1-4|TRBV5-1|few|TRBD1
CASSSGTGRTNEKLFF
TGCGCCAGCAGCTCCGGGACAGGGCGGACTAATGAAAAACTGTTTTTT
>TRBJ2-5|TRBV12-3/TRBV12-4|many|TRBD2
CASSLGDYPQETQYF
TGTGCCAGCAGTTTAGGGGACTATCCTCAAGAGACCCAGTACTTC
>TRBJ2-1|TRBV7-8|many|TRBD1
CASSGMTGGSYNEQFF
TGTGCCAGCAGCGGTATGACAGGGGGCTCCTACAATGAGCAGTTCTTC
>TRBJ1-1|TRBV12-3/TRBV12-4|many|.
CASSLRAGSGTEAFF
TGTGCCAGCAGTTTACGGGCGGGTAGTGGTACTGAAGCTTTCTTT
>TRBJ1-1|TRBV11-2|.|TRBD1
CASSLVTGVGAMNTEAFF
TGTGCCAGCAGCTTAGTTACAGGGGTCGGGGCGATGAACACTGAAGCTTTCTTT
>TRBJ1-5|TRBV7-8|many|.
CASSLTDQPQHF
TGTGCCAGCAGCTTAACAGATCAGCCCCAGCATTTT
>TRBJ1-1|TRBV5-1|many|.
CASSFLGGLNTEAFF
TGCGCCAGCAGCTTTTTGGGGGGGTTGAACACTGAAGCTTTCTTT
>TRBJ1-4|TRBV7-9|many|.
CASSLGRGRNEKLFF
TGTGCCAGCAGCTTAGGACGGGGCCGCAATGAAAAACTGTTTTTT
>TRBJ1-6|TRBV20-1|many|TRBD1
CSARAPLGQGNSPLHF
TGCAGTGCTAGAGCGCCCCTGGGACAGGGAAATTCACCCCTCCACTTT
>TRBJ2-7|TRBV5-1|many|TRBD1
CASSVQGAVDEQYF
TGCGCCAGCAGCGTCCAGGGGGCGGTCGACGAGCAGTACTTC
>TRBJ2-7|TRBV9|many|.
CASSPKFATGEQYF
TGTGCCAGCAGCCCCAAATTCGCCACCGGAGAGCAGTACTTC
>TRBJ2-6|TRBV6-6|.|.
CASSYPRVRNSGANVLTF
TGTGCCAGCAGTTACCCGCGGGTCCGGAACTCTGGGGCCAACGTCCTGACTTTC
>TRBJ2-5|TRBV18|medium-sized|TRBD1
CASSPDRVRETQYF
TGTGCCAGCTCACCCGACAGGGTCCGAGAGACCCAGTACTTC
>TRBJ2-5|TRBV5-1|many|.
CASSPQTEVETQYF
TGCGCCAGCAGCCCACAGACCGAAGTAGAGACCCAGTACTTC
>TRBJ2-2|TRBV12-3/TRBV12-4|few|TRBD2
CASSPGLAGAASTGELFF
TGTGCCAGCAGCCCGGGACTAGCGGGGGCCGCGAGCACCGGGGAGCTGTTTTTT
>TRBJ2-5|TRBV20-1|once|.
CSARGTATGEHF
TGCAGTGCTCGTGGAACGGCCACTGGGGAGCACTTC
>TRBJ2-7|TRBV5-1|many|.
CASSITGTSYEQYF
TGCGCCAGCAGCATCACAGGGACCTCCTACGAGCAGTACTTC
>TRBJ2-1|TRBV11-2|.|.
CASSLEGDEQFF
TGTGCCAGCAGCTTAGAGGGCGATGAGCAGTTCTTC
>TRBJ1-1|TRBV7-9|many|.
CASTSWGDTEAFF
TGTGCCAGCACCTCCTGGGGGGACACTGAAGCTTTCTTT
>TRBJ2-7|TRBV29-1|.|.
CSQPPLGLYEQYF
TGCAGCCAGCCCCCCCTGGGGCTGTACGAGCAATACTTC
>TRBJ2-5|TRBV7-2|many|TRBD2
CASSLARLAGGGQETQYF
TGTGCCAGCAGCTTAGCGCGACTAGCGGGGGGCGGGCAAGAGACCCAGTACTTC
>TRBJ2-5|TRBV10-3|many|TRBD1
CAISTTGGEETQYF
TGTGCCATCAGCACGACAGGGGGCGAGGAGACCCAGTACTTC
>TRBJ1-6|TRBV6-2/TRBV6-3|many|.
CASSYLPGIGNSPLHF
TGTGCCAGCAGTTACCTCCCAGGGATCGGGAATTCACCCCTCCACTTT
>TRBJ1-6|TRBV20-1|many|.
CSRGALPFSGSPLHF
TGCTCCCGTGGGGCCCTACCCTTTTCAGGTTCACCCCTCCACTTT
>TRBJ1-3|TRBV6-5|.|.
CASSYSLDISGNTIYF
TGTGCCAGCAGTTACTCGCTCGACATCTCTGGAAACACCATATATTTT
>TRBJ1-1|TRBV6-2/TRBV6-3|many|.
CASSYARGTEAFF
TGTGCCAGCAGTTACGCCAGGGGAACTGAAGCTTTCTTT
>TRBJ2-3|TRBV20-1|many|.
CSAGRPDTQYF
TGCAGTGCTGGGCGTCCAGATACGCAGTATTTT
>TRBJ1-6|TRBV6-5|many|.
CASLPTSGTFHSPLHF
TGTGCCAGCTTGCCAACTTCCGGGACATTCCATTCACCCCTCCACTTT
>TRBJ2-3|TRBV5-1|.|TRBD2
CASSSGLAGITDTQYF
TGCGCCAGCAGCTCGGGACTAGCGGGGATCACAGATACGCAGTATTTT
>TRBJ1-2|TRBV9|many|TRBD1
CASSGGQGYGYGYTF
TGTGCCAGCAGCGGCGGACAGGGGTACGGCTATGGCTACACCTTC
>TRBJ2-5|TRBV4-1|many|.
CASSRYPTRGETQYF
TGCGCCAGCAGCCGCTACCCTACTAGGGGGGAGACCCAGTACTTC
>TRBJ2-7|TRBV5-1|many|.
CASSSYYEQYF
TGCGCCAGCAGCTCATACTACGAGCAGTACTTC
>TRBJ2-3|TRBV9|many|.
CASSTDSTDTQYF
TGTGCCAGCTCGACGGATAGCACAGATACGCAGTATTTT